These T cell receptor beta chains were read from a single sample in a study of T cell responses to AZD1222 COVID-19 vaccine. TCRdb's copy holds only in-frame clones and misses some; the assay was immunoSEQ multiplex PCR. The table includes over 150,000 clones, roughly nine tenths detected once. The material sequenced was peripheral blood, taken on day 0 of MenACWY control vaccination. Receptor source: an adult in good health. The CDR3 runs from the conserved cysteine through the conserved F or W. A D gene is named only where the DNA matches it firmly. Part of the rows lack a size; the others show once, few, many or a class for expanded clones.

cdr3_nt cdr3_aa d_call v_call clone_size j_call
TGCACCAGCAGCCAAGATAAGGACAGGAAGAGCAATCAGCCCCAGCATTTT CTSSQDKDRKSNQPQHF - TRBV1 once TRBJ1-5
TGTGCCAGCTCCCCCGAACAGGGGCTGAACACTGAAGCTTTCTTT CASSPEQGLNTEAFF TRBD1 TRBV18 - TRBJ1-1
TGCGCCAGCAGCCCCTCTTGGTACCAAGAGACCCAGTACTTC CASSPSWYQETQYF - TRBV5-1 - TRBJ2-5
TGTGCCTGGAGCGCGCTGGTCTACGAGCAGTACTTC CAWSALVYEQYF - TRBV30 - TRBJ2-7
TGTGCCAGCAGCTTAGAAGGGGGCGCGATTCTCGAGCAGTACTTC CASSLEGGAILEQYF TRBD1 TRBV7-9 - TRBJ2-7
TGTGCCAGCAGCCCTGGGACAGGGCATGAAAAACTGTTTTTT CASSPGTGHEKLFF TRBD1 TRBV5-6 - TRBJ1-4
TGCAGCGTTGAAGGGGGGACCGGAGCGCTGCCTGAAGCTTTCTTT CSVEGGTGALPEAFF - TRBV29-1 few TRBJ1-1
TGTGCCAGTAGTACCTGGCAGGGCTATGGCTACACCTTC CASSTWQGYGYTF - TRBV19 - TRBJ1-2
TGTGCCACCAGTGACTATAGCGGGCTGCAGTTCTTC CATSDYSGLQFF TRBD2 TRBV24-1 - TRBJ2-1
TGTGCCAGCAGCAGAGGGCGGGACACCCCTAATTCACCCCTCCACTTT CASSRGRDTPNSPLHF - TRBV14 - TRBJ1-6
TGTGCCAGCAGTCGTGAACCCAGCTCCTACGAGCAGTACTTC CASSREPSSYEQYF - TRBV7-8 once TRBJ2-7
TGCGCCAGCAGCTCTCAGCTAGCAGCCCGCCTAACGAACACCGGGGAGCTGTTTTTT CASSSQLAARLTNTGELFF - TRBV5-1 - TRBJ2-2
TGTGCCAGCAGCCAATTAGGTGGGGTCGGGTCGTCACCCCTCCACTTT CASSQLGGVGSSPLHF - TRBV3-1/TRBV3-2 once TRBJ1-6
TGTGCCAGTAGTGGGGGCAGAGCCCAGTATTTT CASSGGRAQYF - TRBV19 once TRBJ2-3
TGTGCCAGCAGTTCCCTGGACAGGAACTCCTACGAGCAGTACTTC CASSSLDRNSYEQYF TRBD1 TRBV28 - TRBJ2-7
TGTGCCAGCAGTGAAGCGGTAAGGGACTATGGCTACACCTTC CASSEAVRDYGYTF - TRBV6-1 - TRBJ1-2
TGTGCCAGCAGCAAAAGACTTCTTATCCCGGGGGACGACACTGAAGCTTTCTTT CASSKRLLIPGDDTEAFF - TRBV7-2 - TRBJ1-1
TGTGCCAGCAGCTTAATGGGCTCTGGGGCCAACGTCCTGACTTTC CASSLMGSGANVLTF - TRBV13 once TRBJ2-6
TGTGCCAGTGGGGAAGGGTCCTCCTACGAGCAGTACTTC CASGEGSSYEQYF - TRBV6-5 - TRBJ2-7
TGTGCCAGCAGCCAAGGACAGGTTCGACAGCCCCAGCATTTT CASSQGQVRQPQHF - TRBV3-1/TRBV3-2 - TRBJ1-5
TGTGCCAGCAGCTTCGACGGTGGGACTGAAGCTTTCTTT CASSFDGGTEAFF - TRBV7-9 once TRBJ1-1
TGTGCCAGCAGCTTGGTAGGGGTCCGGTCCTACGAGCAGTACTTC CASSLVGVRSYEQYF - TRBV5-5 - TRBJ2-7
TGCGCCAGCAGCCCCAGGCTGAGCTATAATTCACCCCTCCACTTT CASSPRLSYNSPLHF - TRBV5-1 - TRBJ1-6
TGTGCCAGCAGCCCCGAGGGGGACCTCATGAACACTGAAGCTTTCTTT CASSPEGDLMNTEAFF - TRBV11-2 - TRBJ1-1
TGCGCCAGCAGCCCGGGGGTGCAGGGCGGTCCGCCCCAGCATTTT CASSPGVQGGPPQHF - TRBV5-1 - TRBJ1-5
TGTGCCAGCTCACCCGGGACAAGAGGCAATCAGCCCCAGCATTTT CASSPGTRGNQPQHF - TRBV18 once TRBJ1-5
TGTGCCAGCAGCTTGTATGCGGGGGGACTCACAGATACGCAGTATTTT CASSLYAGGLTDTQYF TRBD2 TRBV5-6 - TRBJ2-3
TGTGGAACTGGCAGGGATAGCAATCAGCCCCAGCATTTT CGTGRDSNQPQHF - TRBV19 medium-sized TRBJ1-5
TGTGCCAGCACCACTGGGGAAAGTCAGCCCCAGCATTTT CASTTGESQPQHF - TRBV12-3/TRBV12-4 - TRBJ1-5
TGTGCCAGCGGAGCTACAGGCCCTGGAGACTATGGCTACACCTTC CASGATGPGDYGYTF - TRBV3-1/TRBV3-2 once TRBJ1-2
TGTGCCAGCAGTTCATCAGGGGGCCGGTTTGAAAAACTGTTTTTT CASSSSGGRFEKLFF TRBD1 TRBV28 - TRBJ1-4
TGTGCCAGCACCTCGGGGCAGGGGGCACAGCCCCAGCATTTT CASTSGQGAQPQHF TRBD1 TRBV6-5 - TRBJ1-5
TGCGCCAGCAGCCCGGGGGGGCGGGCCGGGCGGAACACTGAAGCTTTCTTT CASSPGGRAGRNTEAFF - TRBV5-1 - TRBJ1-1
TGTGCCAGCAGCTTTGGGGAGAATCAGCCCCAGCATTTT CASSFGENQPQHF - TRBV5-5 - TRBJ1-5
TGTGCCAGCTACTTTGGGTTCAGGGCAAACTATGGCTACACCTTC CASYFGFRANYGYTF - TRBV28 - TRBJ1-2
TGTGCCAGCAGCAGACAGGGATCAAACACCATATATTTT CASSRQGSNTIYF TRBD1 TRBV27 once TRBJ1-3
TGTGCCAGCAGCGCCAGGACAGGGAACACTGAAGCTTTCTTT CASSARTGNTEAFF TRBD1 TRBV9 - TRBJ1-1
TGTGCCTGGAGTGTATGGACAGGAACTAGCACAGATACGCAGTATTTT CAWSVWTGTSTDTQYF TRBD1 TRBV30 - TRBJ2-3
TGTGCCAGCAGCCAGGCGGGTTGGTCCACAGATACGCAGTATTTT CASSQAGWSTDTQYF - TRBV3-1/TRBV3-2 - TRBJ2-3
TGCGCCAGCAGCCCCCCCGGGTGGTCGACCGGGGAGCTGTTTTTT CASSPPGWSTGELFF - TRBV4-3 - TRBJ2-2
TGTGCCAGCAGTTACTCCGTAGGGACGAACACTGAAGCTTTCTTT CASSYSVGTNTEAFF - TRBV6-5 - TRBJ1-1
TGTGCCAGCAGTAACGCCGGGAGCGAAAAACTGTTTTTT CASSNAGSEKLFF - TRBV27 - TRBJ1-4
TGTGCCAGCAGCTTAGATGGTGACAGCTACGAGCAGTACTTC CASSLDGDSYEQYF - TRBV11-3 - TRBJ2-7
TGTGCCAGCAGTGAAAGGGGAGATCAGCCCCAGCATTTT CASSERGDQPQHF - TRBV6-1 - TRBJ1-5
TGTGCCAGCAGCTTAGGACTAGCGGGAGGGGTGGAAGATACGCAGTATTTT CASSLGLAGGVEDTQYF TRBD2 TRBV7-9 - TRBJ2-3